Listed here are 19 T cell receptor beta chains from one sample, sequenced in a study of type 1 and type 2 diabetes patients. The PCR template was genomic DNA. Multiplex PCR with 30 forward and 13 reverse primers amplified the TCR beta CDR3. Each CDR3 protein is one row after TCRdb ran MiXCR on the multiplex PCR reads. Of fewer than 300,000 distinct CDR3 sequences in the sample, more than 45% are singletons; the top ten hold approximately 15%. Specimen: peripheral blood mononuclear cells (PBMCs). The receptor source for this set is a man younger than 35 with type 2 diabetes.

The V call is TRBV6-6, the J call TRBJ2-7, with D tentatively TRBD1 (5 bases). Trimming stripped 6 bases from V and 7 bases from J, with 13 bases between. The CDR3 is made up of 12 amino acids. CDR1 MNHNY and CDR2 SVGAGI come from the germline V gene (reference sequence). This CDR3 reads CASRTEVREQYF. Here the CDR3 DNA reads TGTGCCAGCAGGACAGAGGTACGGGAGCAGTACTTC.

This clonotype was observed many times. The rearrangement joins TRBV7-8 to TRBJ2-5; TRBD2 aligns across 10 bases. The CDR3 consists of 16 residues. Per the germline V gene, CDR1 is SGHVS and CDR2 is FQNEAQ. With 2 bases clipped from V and 4 bases from J, the junction kept 7 bases outside the gene matches. This CDR3 is CASSLMSGGARETQYF. CDR3 coding DNA: TGTGCCAGCAGCTTAATGAGCGGGGGGGCTCGAGAGACCCAGTACTTC. Complete variable domain (other parts from reference TRBV7-8 and TRBJ2-5): GAGVSQSPRYKVAKRGQDVALRCDPISGHVSLFWYQQALGQGPEFLTYFQNEAQLDKSGLPSDRFFAERPEGSVSTLKIQRTQQEDSAVYLCASSLMSGGARETQYFGPGTRLLVL.

The chain couples TRBV2 to TRBJ2-2; D gene unclear. V was trimmed by 6 bases and J by 2 bases, leaving 13 bases between them. CDR3 length: 15 amino acids. The germline V gene has CDR1 SNHLY and CDR2 FYNNEI. CDR3 nucleotide sequence: TGTGCCAGCAGGATGGACCGGATTAACACCGGGGAGCTGTTTTTT. Amino acids: CASRMDRINTGELFF. Based on the CDR3 plus reference TRBV2 and TRBJ2-2, the full variable domain is EPEVTQTPSHQVTQMGQEVILRCVPISNHLYFYWYRQILGQKVEFLVSFYNNEISEKSEIFDDQFSVERPDGSNFTLKIRSTKLEDSAMYFCASRMDRINTGELFFGEGSRLTVL.

The V and J genes are TRBV6-2 or TRBV6-3 and TRBJ2-7, with D perhaps given as TRBD1 or TRBD2 (6 bases each). There are 14 residues in the CDR3. Germline CDR1 and CDR2: MNHEY and SVGEGT. Trimming took off 2 bases at V and 2 bases at J, with 10 bases between the two ends. This CDR3 is CASSYEGGPYEQYF. The CDR3 DNA sequence: TGTGCCAGCAGTTACGAGGGGGGACCCTACGAGCAGTACTTC.

V is TRBV2 and J is TRBJ2-2; D tentatively fits TRBD1 or TRBD2 (5 bases each). The CDR3 length is 14 residues. With 9 bases removed from V and 2 bases from J, the gap between germline ends came to 13 bases. From germline, CDR1 is SNHLY and CDR2 FYNNEI. The CDR3 sequence: CASSRGRNTGELFF. In DNA, the CDR3 is TGTGCCAGTTCTCGGGGCAGAAACACCGGGGAGCTGTTTTTT. The variable domain in full, completed from reference TRBV2 and TRBJ2-2, reads EPEVTQTPSHQVTQMGQEVILRCVPISNHLYFYWYRQILGQKVEFLVSFYNNEISEKSEIFDDQFSVERPDGSNFTLKIRSTKLEDSAMYFCASSRGRNTGELFFGEGSRLTVL.

Only a few counts were recorded for this clonotype. The chain links TRBV5-1 to TRBJ2-1; tentative D call: TRBD1 (6 bases). The ends were cut back, 1 base at V and 7 bases at J, with 12 bases in the middle. This CDR3 contains 14 residues. CDR1 and CDR2 (germline): SGHRS, YFSETQ. The CDR3: CASSLTGTGNEQFF. CDR3 sequence (DNA): TGCGCCAGCAGCTTGACGGGAACAGGGAATGAGCAGTTCTTC.

This chain joins TRBV7-6 and TRBJ2-7; D might be TRBD2 (7 bases). In germline, CDR1 is SGHVS, CDR2 FNYEAQ. The V end lost 5 bases, the J end lost 0 bases, and 20 bases lay between the germline ends. CDR3 length: 17 amino acids. In DNA, the CDR3 is TGTGCCAGCAGCCCCCGGGAGGAATACAGGGACTCCTACGAGCAGTACTTC. Translated, it gives CASSPREEYRDSYEQYF.

This clonotype has just a few counts. The genes are TRBV7-2 and TRBJ2-6, with no clear D. CDR1 is SGHTA and CDR2 is FQGNSA in the germline V gene. V lost 1 base and J lost 4, with 8 bases in between. The length of the CDR3 is 15 residues. In DNA form, the CDR3 reads TGTGCCAGCAGCTTAGATTTTGGAGGGGCCAACGTCCTGACTTTC. It yields the protein CASSLDFGGANVLTF.

This chain links TRBV6-5 with TRBJ2-1, with 10 positions matching TRBD2. From germline, CDR1 is MNHEY and CDR2 SVGAGI. The trim removed 0 bases at V and 13 bases at J, leaving 3 bases unmatched. The CDR3 is 13 amino acids. The CDR3 bases are TGTGCCAGCAGTTACTCTGCTAGCGGGGGACAGTTCTTC. Its translation is CASSYSASGGQFF.

The chain uses TRBV10-3 and TRBJ2-3, with D perhaps assigned TRBD1 or TRBD2 (5 bases each). Germline CDR1 is ENHRY and CDR2 is SYGVKD. The CDR3 is made up of 13 amino acids. The germline V and J ends were trimmed by 11 bases and 0 bases, with 12 bases remaining between them. The chain's CDR3 is CASRDPSTDTQYF. CDR3 DNA sequence: TGTGCCTCCCGGGACCCTAGCACAGATACGCAGTATTTT.

This clonotype was seen just once. The chain is built from TRBV6-2 or TRBV6-3 and TRBJ2-1; D is perhaps TRBD1 (7 bases). In germline, CDR1 is MNHEY, CDR2 SVGEGT. This CDR3 has 18 amino acids. Trimming pared 5 bases from V and 1 base from J, leaving 21 bases between. Here the CDR3 DNA reads TGTGCCAGCAGTGAGATCGTTCCACAGGGGAGGTCCTACAATGAGCAGTTCTTC. This gives the protein CASSEIVPQGRSYNEQFF.

V gene TRBV7-3 combines with J gene TRBJ2-5, with a possible D match to TRBD1 (5 bases). Germline V CDR1 and CDR2: SGHTA, FQGTGA. The CDR3 is 13 amino acids. Trimming took off 6 bases at V and 4 bases at J, with 12 bases between the two ends. CDR3 coding DNA: TGTGCCAGCAGGTTGGCAGGGTCAGAGACCCAGTACTTC. Translated: CASRLAGSETQYF.

V is TRBV20-1 and J is TRBJ2-5; D is perhaps TRBD1 (5 bases). Looked up from germline, CDR1 is DFQATT and CDR2 is SNEGSKA (reference sequence). The V end was cut by 6 bases, the J end by 0 bases, with 20 bases between. The CDR3 spans 16 residues. CDR3 sequence reads: CSASPTGDPYQETQYF. The CDR3 DNA is TGCAGTGCCTCACCCACAGGAGATCCCTACCAAGAGACCCAGTACTTC.

The chain uses TRBV11-2 and TRBJ1-2; D uncertain. The V end was cut by 6 bases, the J end by 5 bases, with 10 bases between. This CDR3 has 12 residues. Per the germline V gene, CDR1 is SGHAT and CDR2 is FQNNGV. CDR3 bases: TGTGCCAGCAGTTCACGGCCGTATGGCTACACCTTC. Its protein is CASSSRPYGYTF.

The gene calls are TRBV28 and TRBJ2-7; D may be TRBD1 (6 bases). From germline, CDR1 is MDHEN and CDR2 SYDVKM. There are 16 residues in the CDR3. V was trimmed by 6 bases and J by 5 bases, leaving 23 bases between them. The CDR3 DNA follows: TGTGCCAGCAGAAAAAAAGGCAGGGGATATTACCACGAGCAGTACTTC. Translated, it gives CASRKKGRGYYHEQYF. Using reference TRBV28 and TRBJ2-7 for the parts outside the CDR3, the full variable domain is DVKVTQSSRYLVKRTGEKVFLECVQDMDHENMFWYRQDPGLGLRLIYFSYDVKMKEKGDIPEGYSVSREKKERFSLILESASTNQTSMYLCASRKKGRGYYHEQYFGPGTRLTVT.

The gene calls are TRBV14 and TRBJ1-2, with a possible D match to TRBD1 (6 bases). Looked up from germline, CDR1 is SGHDN and CDR2 is FVKESK. The CDR3 is 14 residues long. Trimming took 3 bases from V and 6 from J, leaving 14 bases between them. CDR3: CASSQNLQGDGYTF. The DNA of the CDR3 is TGTGCCAGCAGCCAGAACTTACAGGGTGATGGCTACACCTTC.

As to this clonotype: One end of the junction is discordant with germline, which a read error may explain. The chain recombines TRBV13 with TRBJ2-7, with TRBD1 matching over 7 bases. Germline lookup yields CDR1 PRHDT and CDR2 FYEKMQ (reference sequence). CDR3 length equals 15 residues. The CDR3 sequence: CASSVGQGDSYEQYF. For the CDR3, the DNA is TGTGCCAGCAGCGTAGGGCAGGGGGACTCCTACGAGCAGTACTTC.

The chain uses TRBV7-2 and TRBJ1-1; D gene unclear. CDR3 length: 16 residues. With 5 bases removed from V and 6 bases from J, the gap between germline ends came to 22 bases. Germline-derived CDR1 and CDR2 are SGHTA and FQGNSA. CDR3 in DNA: TGTGCCAGCAGCCCCCACCCTGCGGCGATCCCCCCTGAAGCTTTCTTT. As protein: CASSPHPAAIPPEAFF. Using reference TRBV7-2 and TRBJ1-1 for the parts outside the CDR3, the full variable domain is GAGVSQSPSNKVTEKGKDVELRCDPISGHTALYWYRQSLGQGLEFLIYFQGNSAPDKSGLPSDRFSAERTGGSVSTLTIQRTQQEDSAVYLCASSPHPAAIPPEAFFGQGTRLTVV.

The V and J genes are TRBV27 and TRBJ2-1; 9 nucleotides agree with TRBD1. Trimming took 8 bases from V and 10 from J; bases not matched to a gene: 12. This CDR3 has 14 amino acids. Germline V CDR1 and CDR2: MNHEY, SMNVEV (reference sequence). The CDR3 loop reads CASGTGTGSYEQFF. CDR3 DNA: TGTGCCAGCGGTACCGGGACAGGGAGCTACGAGCAGTTCTTC.